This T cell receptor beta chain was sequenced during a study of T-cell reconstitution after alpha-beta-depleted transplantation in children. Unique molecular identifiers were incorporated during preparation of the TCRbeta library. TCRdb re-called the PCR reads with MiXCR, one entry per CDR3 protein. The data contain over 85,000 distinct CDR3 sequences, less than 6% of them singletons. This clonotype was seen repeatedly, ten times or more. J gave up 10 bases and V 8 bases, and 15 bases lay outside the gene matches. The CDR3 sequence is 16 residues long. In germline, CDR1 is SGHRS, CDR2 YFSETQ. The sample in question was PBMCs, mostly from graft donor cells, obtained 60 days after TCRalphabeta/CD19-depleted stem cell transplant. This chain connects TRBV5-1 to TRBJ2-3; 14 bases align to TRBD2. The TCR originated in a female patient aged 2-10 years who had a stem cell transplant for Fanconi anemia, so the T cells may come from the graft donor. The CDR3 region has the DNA TGCGCCAGTCATATGGGACTAGCGGGAGTGAGGATGGCGCAGTATTTT. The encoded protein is CASHMGLAGVRMAQYF.